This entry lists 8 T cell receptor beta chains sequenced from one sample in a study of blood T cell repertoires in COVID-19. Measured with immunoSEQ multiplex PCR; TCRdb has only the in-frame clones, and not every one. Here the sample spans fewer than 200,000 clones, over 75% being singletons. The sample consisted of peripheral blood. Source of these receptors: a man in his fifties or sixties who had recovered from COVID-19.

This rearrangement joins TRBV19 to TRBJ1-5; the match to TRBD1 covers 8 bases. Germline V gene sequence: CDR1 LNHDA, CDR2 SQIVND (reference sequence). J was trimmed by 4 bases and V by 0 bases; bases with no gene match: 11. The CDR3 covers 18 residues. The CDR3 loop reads CASSIDLSGQVGNQPQHF. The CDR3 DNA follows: TGTGCCAGTAGTATAGATCTATCGGGACAGGTTGGAAATCAGCCCCAGCATTTT.

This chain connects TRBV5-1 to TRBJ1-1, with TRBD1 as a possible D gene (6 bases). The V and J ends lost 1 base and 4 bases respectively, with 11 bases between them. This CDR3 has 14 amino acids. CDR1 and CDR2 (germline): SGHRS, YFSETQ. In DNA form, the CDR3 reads TGCGCCAGCAGCTTGCTTCAGGGGAGCACTGAAGCTTTCTTT. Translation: CASSLLQGSTEAFF.

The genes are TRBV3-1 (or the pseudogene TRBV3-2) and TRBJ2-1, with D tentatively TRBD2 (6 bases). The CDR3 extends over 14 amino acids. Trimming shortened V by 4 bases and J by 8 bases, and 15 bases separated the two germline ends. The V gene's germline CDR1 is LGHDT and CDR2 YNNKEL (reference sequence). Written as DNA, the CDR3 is TGTGCCAGCAGCCCGTCTAGCGAGAAGGATGAGCAGTTCTTC. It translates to CASSPSSEKDEQFF.

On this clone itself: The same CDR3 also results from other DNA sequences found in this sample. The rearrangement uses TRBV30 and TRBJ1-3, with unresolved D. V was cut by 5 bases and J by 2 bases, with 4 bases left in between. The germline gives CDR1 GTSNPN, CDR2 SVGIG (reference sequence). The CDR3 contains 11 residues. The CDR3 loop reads CAWAPGNTIYF. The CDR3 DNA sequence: TGTGCCTGGGCTCCTGGAAACACCATATATTTT. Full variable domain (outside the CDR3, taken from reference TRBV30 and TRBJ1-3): SQTIHQWPATLVQPVGSPLSLECTVEGTSNPNLYWYRQAAGRGLQLLFYSVGIGQISSEVPQNLSASRPQDRQFILSSKKLLLSDSGFYLCAWAPGNTIYFGEGSWLTVV.

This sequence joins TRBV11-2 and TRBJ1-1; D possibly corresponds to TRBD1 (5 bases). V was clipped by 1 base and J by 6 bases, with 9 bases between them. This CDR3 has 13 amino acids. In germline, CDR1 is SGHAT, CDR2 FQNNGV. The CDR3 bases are TGTGCCAGCAGCTTAGGTCAGGGTCCTGAAGCTTTCTTT. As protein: CASSLGQGPEAFF. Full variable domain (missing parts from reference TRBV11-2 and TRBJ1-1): EAGVAQSPRYKIIEKRQSVAFWCNPISGHATLYWYQQILGQGPKLLIQFQNNGVVDDSQLPKDRFSAERLKGVDSTLKIQPAKLEDSAVYLCASSLGQGPEAFFGQGTRLTVV.

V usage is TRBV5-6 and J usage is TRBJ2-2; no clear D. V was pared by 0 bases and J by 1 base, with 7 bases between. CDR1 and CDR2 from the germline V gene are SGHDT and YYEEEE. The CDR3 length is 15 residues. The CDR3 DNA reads TGTGCCAGCAGCTTGGTAGCAGAGAACACCGGGGAGCTGTTTTTT. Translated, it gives CASSLVAENTGELFF.

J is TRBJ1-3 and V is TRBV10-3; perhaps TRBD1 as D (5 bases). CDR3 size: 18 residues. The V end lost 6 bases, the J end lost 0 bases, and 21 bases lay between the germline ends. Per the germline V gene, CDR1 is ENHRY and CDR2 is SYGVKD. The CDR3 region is CAISARQQAQYSGNTIYF. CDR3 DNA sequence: TGTGCCATCAGCGCCAGACAGCAAGCTCAATACTCTGGAAACACCATATATTTT.

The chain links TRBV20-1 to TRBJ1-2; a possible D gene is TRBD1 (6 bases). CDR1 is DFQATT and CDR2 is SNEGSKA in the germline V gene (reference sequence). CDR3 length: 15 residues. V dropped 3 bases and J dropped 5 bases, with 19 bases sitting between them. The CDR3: CSASAPQGFGYGYTF. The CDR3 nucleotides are TGCAGTGCTAGTGCCCCACAGGGATTCGGGTATGGCTACACCTTC.